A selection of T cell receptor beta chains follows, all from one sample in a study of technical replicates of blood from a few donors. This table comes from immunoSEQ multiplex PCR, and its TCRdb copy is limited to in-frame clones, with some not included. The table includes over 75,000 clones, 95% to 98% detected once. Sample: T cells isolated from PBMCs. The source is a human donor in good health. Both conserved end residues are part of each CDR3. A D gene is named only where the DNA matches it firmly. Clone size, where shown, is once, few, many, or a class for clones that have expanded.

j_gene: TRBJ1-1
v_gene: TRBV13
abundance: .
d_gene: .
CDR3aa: CASSSRNRENTEAFF
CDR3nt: TGTGCCAGCAGCTCCAGGAACAGGGAGAACACTGAAGCTTTCTTT

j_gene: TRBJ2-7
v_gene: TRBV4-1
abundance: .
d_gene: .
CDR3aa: CASSQWTAEYEQYF
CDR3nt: TGCGCCAGCAGCCAATGGACAGCGGAATACGAGCAGTACTTC

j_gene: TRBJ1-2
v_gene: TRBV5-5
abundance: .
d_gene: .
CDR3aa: CASSRGGGYTF
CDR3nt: TGTGCCAGCAGCCGGGGTGGTGGCTACACCTTC

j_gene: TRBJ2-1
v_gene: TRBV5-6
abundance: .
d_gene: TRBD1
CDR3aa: CASSLGQGDSNEQFF
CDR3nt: TGTGCCAGCAGCCTAGGACAGGGGGACTCGAATGAGCAGTTCTTC

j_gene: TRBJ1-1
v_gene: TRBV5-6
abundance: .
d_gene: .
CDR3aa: CASSLGGRATLATGEAFF
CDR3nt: TGTGCCAGCAGCTTGGGGGGGAGGGCGACACTAGCTACGGGTGAAGCTTTCTTT

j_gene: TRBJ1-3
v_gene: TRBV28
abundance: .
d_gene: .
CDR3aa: CASSLSRFYSGNTIYF
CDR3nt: TGTGCCAGCAGTTTAAGTCGGTTCTACTCTGGAAACACCATATATTTT

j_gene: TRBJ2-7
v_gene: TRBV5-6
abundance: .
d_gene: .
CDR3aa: CASSRGFRYEQYF
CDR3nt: TGTGCCAGCAGCAGAGGGTTTCGGTACGAGCAGTACTTC

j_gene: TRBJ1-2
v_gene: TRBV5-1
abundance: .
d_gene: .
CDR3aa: CASSPTRPGAYGYTF
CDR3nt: TGCGCCAGCAGCCCTACCCGTCCAGGGGCCTATGGCTACACCTTC

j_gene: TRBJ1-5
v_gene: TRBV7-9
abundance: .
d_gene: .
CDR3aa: CASSTAGGGGNQPQHF
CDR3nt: TGTGCCAGCAGTACAGCGGGAGGAGGTGGCAATCAGCCCCAGCATTTT

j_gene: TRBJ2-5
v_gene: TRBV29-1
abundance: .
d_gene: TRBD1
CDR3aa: CSVTGTGEGWETQYF
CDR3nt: TGCAGCGTTACTGGGACAGGGGAAGGGTGGGAGACCCAGTACTTC

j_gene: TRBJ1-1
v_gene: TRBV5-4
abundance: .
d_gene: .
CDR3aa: CASSLVGSMNTEAFF
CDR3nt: TGTGCCAGCAGCTTGGTGGGGAGCATGAACACTGAAGCTTTCTTT

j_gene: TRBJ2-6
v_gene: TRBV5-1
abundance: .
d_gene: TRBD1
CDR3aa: CASSLAEGAWVGANVLTF
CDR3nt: TGCGCCAGCAGCTTGGCCGAGGGGGCATGGGTTGGGGCCAACGTCCTGACTTTC

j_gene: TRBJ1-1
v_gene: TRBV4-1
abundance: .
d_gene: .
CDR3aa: CASSQLATEAFF
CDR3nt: TGCGCCAGCAGCCAATTAGCCACTGAAGCTTTCTTT

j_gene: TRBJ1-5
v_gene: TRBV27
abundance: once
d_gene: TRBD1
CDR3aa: CASSDADRDSNQPQHF
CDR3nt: TGTGCCAGCAGCGATGCGGACAGGGACTCGAATCAGCCCCAGCATTTT

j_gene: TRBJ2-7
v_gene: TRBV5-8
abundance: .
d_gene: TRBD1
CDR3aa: CASSLVGDSRPYEQYF
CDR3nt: TGTGCCAGCAGCTTGGTTGGGGACAGTCGACCCTACGAGCAGTACTTC

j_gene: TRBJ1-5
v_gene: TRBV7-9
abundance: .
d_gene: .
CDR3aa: CASSSGVFGNQPQHF
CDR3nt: TGTGCCAGCAGCTCCGGGGTTTTCGGCAATCAGCCCCAGCATTTT

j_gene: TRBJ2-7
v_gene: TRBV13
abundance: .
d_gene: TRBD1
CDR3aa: CASSSSWTGNTYEQYF
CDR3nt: TGTGCCAGCAGCTCGTCCTGGACAGGAAACACCTACGAGCAGTACTTC

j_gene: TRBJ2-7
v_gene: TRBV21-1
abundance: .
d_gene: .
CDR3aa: CASSRDSTSGRIYEQYF
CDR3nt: TGTGCCAGCAGCCGGGACTCGACTAGCGGGAGAATCTACGAGCAGTACTTC

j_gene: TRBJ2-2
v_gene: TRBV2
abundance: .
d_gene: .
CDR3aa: CATAAQGGTGELFF
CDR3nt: TGTGCCACAGCAGCACAGGGTGGGACCGGGGAGCTGTTTTTT

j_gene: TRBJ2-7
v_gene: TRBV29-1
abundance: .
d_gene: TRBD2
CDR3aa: CSVGGSAYEQYF
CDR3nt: TGCAGCGTCGGGGGGTCCGCCTACGAGCAGTACTTC

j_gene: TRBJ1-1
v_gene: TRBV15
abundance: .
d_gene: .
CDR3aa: CATSRDPNREAFF
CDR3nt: TGTGCCACCAGCAGAGATCCTAACCGAGAAGCTTTCTTT

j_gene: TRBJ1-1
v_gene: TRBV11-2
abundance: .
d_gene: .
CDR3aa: CASSLARGPDTEAFF
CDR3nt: TGTGCCAGCAGCTTGGCCAGGGGACCGGACACTGAAGCTTTCTTT

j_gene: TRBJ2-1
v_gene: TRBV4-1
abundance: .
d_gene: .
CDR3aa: CASSFPPVPPRNEQFF
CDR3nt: TGCGCCAGCAGCTTTCCCCCGGTCCCCCCACGTAATGAGCAGTTCTTC

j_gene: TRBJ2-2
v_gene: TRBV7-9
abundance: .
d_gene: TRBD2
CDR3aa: CASSAGRVTGELFF
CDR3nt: TGTGCCAGCTCGGCAGGGAGGGTCACCGGGGAGCTGTTTTTT

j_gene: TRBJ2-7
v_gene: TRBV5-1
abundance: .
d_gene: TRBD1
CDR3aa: CASSETGGFIYEQYF
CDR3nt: TGCGCCAGCAGCGAAACAGGGGGCTTTATCTACGAGCAGTACTTC

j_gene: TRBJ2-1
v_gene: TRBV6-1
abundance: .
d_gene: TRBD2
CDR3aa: CASSEDSLAGMKQFF
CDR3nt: TGTGCCAGCAGTGAAGATTCACTAGCGGGAATGAAGCAGTTCTTC

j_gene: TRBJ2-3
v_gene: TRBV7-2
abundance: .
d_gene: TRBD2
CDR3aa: CASSPGLVGDTQYF
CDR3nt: TGTGCCAGCAGCCCCGGACTAGTAGGGGATACGCAGTATTTT

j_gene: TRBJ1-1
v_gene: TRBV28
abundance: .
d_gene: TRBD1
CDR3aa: CASSQVGTGGSGTEAFF
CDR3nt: TGTGCCAGCAGCCAGGTCGGGACAGGGGGCTCGGGCACTGAAGCTTTCTTT

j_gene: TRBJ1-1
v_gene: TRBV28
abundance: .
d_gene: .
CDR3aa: CASSDPWRNTEAFF
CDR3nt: TGTGCCAGCAGTGACCCCTGGAGGAACACTGAAGCTTTCTTT

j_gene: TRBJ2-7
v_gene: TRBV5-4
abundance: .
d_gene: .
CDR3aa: CASSLDVGGTYEQYF
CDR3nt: TGTGCCAGCAGCTTGGATGTGGGGGGAACCTACGAGCAGTACTTC

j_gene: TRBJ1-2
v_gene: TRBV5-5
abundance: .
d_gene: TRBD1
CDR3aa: CASSPIGTDLWGSRGYTF
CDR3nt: TGTGCCAGCAGCCCCATCGGGACAGACCTCTGGGGTAGTCGTGGCTACACCTTC

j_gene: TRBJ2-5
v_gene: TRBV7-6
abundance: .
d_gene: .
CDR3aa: CASSHDSFQETQYF
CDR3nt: TGTGCCAGCAGCCATGACAGTTTTCAAGAGACCCAGTACTTC

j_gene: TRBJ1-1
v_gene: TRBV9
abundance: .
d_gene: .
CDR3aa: CASSVGASQNTEAFF
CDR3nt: TGTGCCAGCAGCGTAGGGGCATCCCAGAACACTGAAGCTTTCTTT

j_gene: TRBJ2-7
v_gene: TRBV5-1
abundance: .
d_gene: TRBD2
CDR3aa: CASSFSGTSYEQYF
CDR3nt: TGCGCCAGCAGTTTTAGCGGGACTTCCTACGAGCAGTACTTC

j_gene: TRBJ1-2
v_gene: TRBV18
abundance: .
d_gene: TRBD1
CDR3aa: CASSPYNHRTGGANYGYTF
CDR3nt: TGTGCCAGCTCACCATACAATCACCGGACAGGGGGCGCTAACTATGGCTACACCTTC

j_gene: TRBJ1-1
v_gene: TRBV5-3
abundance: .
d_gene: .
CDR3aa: CARSLAAGEANAFF
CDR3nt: TGTGCCAGAAGCTTGGCCGCTGGGGAGGCGAACGCTTTCTTT

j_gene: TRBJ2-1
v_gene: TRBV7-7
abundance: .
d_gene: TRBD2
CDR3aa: CASSLDPAGSSYNEQFF
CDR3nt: TGTGCTAGCAGCTTAGATCCAGCGGGGAGCTCCTACAATGAGCAGTTCTTC

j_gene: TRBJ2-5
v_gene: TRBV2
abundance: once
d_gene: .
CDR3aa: CASSVGGAQETQYF
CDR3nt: TGTGCCAGCAGTGTAGGGGGGGCCCAAGAGACCCAGTACTTC

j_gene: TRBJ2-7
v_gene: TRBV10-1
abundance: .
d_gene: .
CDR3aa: CASSRGLADYEQYF
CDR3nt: TGCGCCAGCAGCCGAGGGCTAGCAGACTACGAGCAGTACTTC

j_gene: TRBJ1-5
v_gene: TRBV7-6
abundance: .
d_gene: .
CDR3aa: CASSPRGGNGQPQHF
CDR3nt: TGTGCCAGCAGCCCGAGGGGCGGGAATGGTCAGCCCCAGCATTTT

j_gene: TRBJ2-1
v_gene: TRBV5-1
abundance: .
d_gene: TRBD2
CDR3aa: CASSLVGLAARYNEQFF
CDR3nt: TGCGCCAGCAGCTTGGTAGGACTAGCGGCGCGCTACAATGAGCAGTTCTTC

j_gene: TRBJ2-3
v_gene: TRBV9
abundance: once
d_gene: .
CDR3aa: CASSVAGDTQYF
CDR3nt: TGTGCCAGCAGCGTAGCGGGGGATACGCAGTATTTT

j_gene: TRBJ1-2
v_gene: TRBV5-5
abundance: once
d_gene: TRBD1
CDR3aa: CASSLTTGVNGYTF
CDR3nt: TGTGCCAGCAGCTTGACCACAGGGGTCAATGGCTACACCTTC